The 8 T cell receptor beta chains presented below share a single source sample, sequenced in a study of shared clonotypes between healthy human individuals. Repertoires were generated with immunoSEQ multiplex PCR, while TCRdb's copy carries only in-frame clones and drops some. In the table there are roughly 2.6 million clones, around nine tenths of which are singletons. Specimen: naive CD4+ T cells sorted from blood. The subset: CD45RA+ positively selected. The receptors come from a young man in good health.

In DNA form, the CDR3 reads TGCGCCAGCAGCGCCGAGTGGAAGGGAGTCGGCACAGATACGCAGTATTTT. Translating gives CASSAEWKGVGTDTQYF. The rearrangement uses TRBV4-1 and TRBJ2-3, with TRBD2 as a possible D gene (5 bases). This CDR3 spans 17 amino acids. CDR1 is MGHRA, CDR2 YSYEKL, per germline. The V gene lost 5 bases and the J gene lost 1 base, with 19 bases spanning the gap.

This chain connects TRBV10-3 to TRBJ2-3; TRBD2 aligns across 8 bases. J was trimmed by 4 bases and V by 2 bases; bases with no gene match: 14. The CDR3 extends over 18 amino acids. CDR1 and CDR2 from the germline V gene are ENHRY and SYGVKD. Written as DNA, the CDR3 is TGTGCCATCAGTGAGGTGGCGGGGGGCCGGATTCCCCCAGATACGCAGTATTTT. It is translated as CAISEVAGGRIPPDTQYF.

J is TRBJ2-7 and V is TRBV6-5; TRBD2 aligns across 9 bases. The CDR3 sequence is 14 residues long. Germline V gene data show CDR1 as MNHEY and CDR2 as SVGAGI. The V gene end was trimmed by 6 bases and the J gene end by 3 bases; junction bases not matched to a gene: 6. CDR3 in DNA: TGTGCCAGCAGAGGTCATAGCGGGAGCTACGAGCAGTACTTC. Translation: CASRGHSGSYEQYF.

CDR3 amino acids: CACAARGGTYEQYF. In nucleotides, the CDR3 is TGTGCCTGCGCGGCGCGGGGGGGGACATACGAGCAGTACTTC. The gene calls are TRBV28 and TRBJ2-7; 9 positions match TRBD2. The germline CDR1 and CDR2 sequences are MDHEN and SYDVKM. With 11 bases clipped from V and 4 bases from J, the junction kept 12 bases outside the gene matches. The CDR3 covers 14 residues.

The CDR3 DNA sequence: TGTGCCAGCAGCCCCCCTGGGGCAGCTTACTATGGCTACACCTTC. Translation: CASSPPGAAYYGYTF. V usage is TRBV7-8 and J usage is TRBJ1-2; D possibly corresponds to TRBD1 (5 bases). This CDR3 has 15 amino acids. The germline CDR1 and CDR2 sequences are SGHVS and FQNEAQ. V lost 5 bases to trimming and J lost 3 bases, with 16 bases between them.

The V and J genes are TRBV29-1 and TRBJ2-7, with 10 positions matching TRBD1. CDR3 size: 16 residues. Germline CDR1 reads SQVTM; CDR2 reads ANQGSEA. V was clipped by 3 bases and J by 2 bases; unmatched bases: 10. The CDR3 region has the DNA TGCAGCGTTGAGGGCTTGGGACAGGGGAACCCCTACGAGCAGTACTTC. Translating it yields CSVEGLGQGNPYEQYF.

CDR3 region: CASSFFLGKNTEAFF. The DNA for the CDR3 is TGTGCCAGCAGCTTTTTCCTGGGGAAGAACACTGAAGCTTTCTTT. The chain is built from TRBV5-4 and TRBJ1-1, with unresolved D. Germline V gene lookup returns CDR1 SGHNT and CDR2 YYREEE (reference sequence). The CDR3 extends over 15 amino acids. Trimming left V 2 bases short and J 1 base short, with 12 bases between. The full variable domain, with the rest looked up from reference TRBV5-4 and TRBJ1-1, is ETGVTQSPTHLIKTRGQQVTLRCSSQSGHNTVSWYQQALGQGPQFIFQYYREEENGRGNFPPRFSGLQFPNYSSELNVNALELDDSALYLCASSFFLGKNTEAFFGQGTRLTVV.

The rearrangement joins TRBV7-6 to TRBJ1-5, with 7 bases aligning to TRBD1. CDR3 size: 13 residues. J gave up 10 bases and V 5 bases, and 8 bases lay outside the gene matches. Germline lookup yields CDR1 SGHVS and CDR2 FNYEAQ. CDR3 loop: CASSMTGFGPQHF. CDR3 sequence (DNA): TGTGCCAGCAGCATGACAGGGTTTGGTCCCCAGCATTTT.